The clone carrying this T cell receptor (beta chain) has more than one count but fewer than ten. The data were obtained in a study of blood T cell repertoires in COVID-19. Turning to the study itself: T cells, B-cell-depleted T cells, or PBMCs supplied cDNA or gDNA.

CDR1 SGHRS and CDR2 YFSETQ come from the germline V gene. The CDR3 sequence is 13 residues long. Trimming cost V 7 bases and J 1 base, with 11 bases left between them. Authors' methods: Reference gene primers were amplified, and this amplification served to estimate nucleated cell counts. The repertoire was sequenced with immunoSEQ multiplex PCR; TCRdb's copy has only in-frame clones and lacks some. V and J calls and clone size follow that table, whereas D and trimming were derived from the DNA. The table records some 190,000 clones, less than 85% of them present only once. This clonotype was obtained from a woman aged 80 or over with active or convalescent COVID-19. The chain links TRBV5-1 to TRBJ1-1; weak D call: TRBD1 (6 bases). Specimen: peripheral blood. CDR3 bases: TGCGCCAGCTCTGAGACAGGGAACACTGAAGCTTTCTTT. As protein: CASSETGNTEAFF.